This is a list of T cell receptor beta chains from one sample in a study of T cell responses to AZD1222 COVID-19 vaccine. The protocol was immunoSEQ multiplex PCR, while the TCRdb copy is restricted to in-frame clones and leaves out a portion. There are more than 50,000 clones in the sample; roughly 90% occur only once, and just under 2% lies in the top ten. Here the sequenced sample was peripheral blood, taken on day 0 of AZD1222 vaccination. All receptors come from an adult in good health. Each CDR3 is given with its conserved first and last residue. The listing skips clone size in some rows; elsewhere it reads once, few, many or a size class.

V	J	size	CDR3
TRBV10-2	TRBJ1-4	NA	CASSVLSGEKLFF
TRBV30	TRBJ2-7	NA	CAWSTKRKSSYEQYF
TRBV5-4	TRBJ2-7	NA	CASSPVGGLGSYEQYF
TRBV5-1	TRBJ1-1	NA	CASSLNPGGTEAFF
TRBV6-5	TRBJ1-5	NA	CASLGTGFYQPQHF
TRBV10-1	TRBJ2-7	once	CASRPDGTSYEQYF
TRBV6-1	TRBJ2-7	NA	CASSEALSGRGRSYEQYF
TRBV28	TRBJ2-1	few	CASSIYRGSGNEQFF
TRBV4-1	TRBJ2-3	NA	CASSDWGGGPDTQYF
TRBV5-1	TRBJ2-5	NA	CASSSGDGETQYF
TRBV25-1	TRBJ2-2	NA	CASSATGIANTGELFF
TRBV7-8	TRBJ1-2	few	CASSLNWGEGGYTF
TRBV7-3	TRBJ1-1	NA	CASSFKVGDTEAFF
TRBV28	TRBJ1-2	NA	CASRGTANYGYTF
TRBV5-1	TRBJ2-3	NA	CASSLEVGADTQYF
TRBV11-2	TRBJ1-2	NA	CASSVIQGHYGYTF
TRBV7-3	TRBJ2-1	NA	CASSSLGQATEQFF
TRBV5-1	TRBJ2-5	few	CASSLEETQYF
TRBV7-3	TRBJ2-1	NA	CASSLSASYYNEQFF
TRBV5-4	TRBJ2-1	NA	CASSIKTSGMGEGEQFF
TRBV15	TRBJ2-7	NA	CATRMGHNYEQYF
TRBV24-1	TRBJ1-2	NA	CATSDPSGGPNYGYTF
TRBV28	TRBJ2-2	NA	CASSLVPTPNTGELFF
TRBV28	TRBJ2-1	few	CASSGTSVSYNEQFF
TRBV7-2	TRBJ2-7	NA	CASSPPGLQSEQYF
TRBV20-1	TRBJ2-7	NA	CSASRLGRLSSYEQYF
TRBV10-2	TRBJ2-7	NA	CASSDGTGGPYEQYF
TRBV9	TRBJ1-6	NA	CASSTLGTSNSPLHF
TRBV7-2	TRBJ2-1	NA	CASSLSLAAIPPYNEQFF
TRBV18	TRBJ2-1	once	CASSPRGSPTYNEQFF
TRBV4-1	TRBJ1-1	once	CASSSQTGNTEAFF
TRBV7-6	TRBJ2-2	NA	CASSLATYRANTGELFF
TRBV20-1	TRBJ2-1	NA	CSASKGAVNEQFF
TRBV19	TRBJ1-6	NA	CASSQLISASSYNSPLHF
TRBV24-1	TRBJ2-1	NA	CATRDQTRQFF
TRBV6-5	TRBJ2-1	NA	CASSHSTSGRPGFF
TRBV19	TRBJ1-1	once	CASSLRQGNTEAFF
TRBV18	TRBJ1-3	NA	CASSPNQDRASGNTIYF
TRBV14	TRBJ2-3	NA	CASSPGWAQYF
TRBV30	TRBJ1-2	NA	CAWSYTRTRGYTF
TRBV28	TRBJ2-7	NA	CASPGWGSYEQYF
TRBV2	TRBJ1-1	large	CASSVGQGATEAFF
TRBV14	TRBJ2-1	NA	CASSQGGLQRQFF
TRBV2	TRBJ1-4	NA	CASSRDRTNEKLFF